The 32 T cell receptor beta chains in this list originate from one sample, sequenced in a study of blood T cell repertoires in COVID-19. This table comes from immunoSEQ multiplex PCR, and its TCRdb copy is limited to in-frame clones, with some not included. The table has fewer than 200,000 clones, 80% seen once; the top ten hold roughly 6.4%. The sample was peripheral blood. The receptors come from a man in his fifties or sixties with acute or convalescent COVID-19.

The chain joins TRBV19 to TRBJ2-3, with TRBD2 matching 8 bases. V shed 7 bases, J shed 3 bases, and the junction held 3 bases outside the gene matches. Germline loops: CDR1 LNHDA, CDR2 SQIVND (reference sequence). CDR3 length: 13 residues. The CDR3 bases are TGTGCCAGTAAGCGCGGGGGGACAGATACGCAGTATTTT. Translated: CASKRGGTDTQYF.

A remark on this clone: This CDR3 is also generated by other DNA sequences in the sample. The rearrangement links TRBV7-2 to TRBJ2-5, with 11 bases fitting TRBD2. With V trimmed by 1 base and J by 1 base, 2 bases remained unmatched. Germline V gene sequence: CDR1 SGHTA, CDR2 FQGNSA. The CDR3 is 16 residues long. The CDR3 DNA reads TGTGCCAGCAGCTTAGGCCTAGCGGGGGGCCAAGAGACCCAGTACTTC. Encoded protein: CASSLGLAGGQETQYF.

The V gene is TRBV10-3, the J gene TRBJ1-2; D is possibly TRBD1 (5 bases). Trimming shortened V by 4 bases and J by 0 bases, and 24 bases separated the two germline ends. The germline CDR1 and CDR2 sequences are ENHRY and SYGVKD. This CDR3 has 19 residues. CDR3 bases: TGTGCCATCAGTGCGACACAGGTCCTACTGGGTATATCTAACTATGGCTACACCTTC. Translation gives CAISATQVLLGISNYGYTF.

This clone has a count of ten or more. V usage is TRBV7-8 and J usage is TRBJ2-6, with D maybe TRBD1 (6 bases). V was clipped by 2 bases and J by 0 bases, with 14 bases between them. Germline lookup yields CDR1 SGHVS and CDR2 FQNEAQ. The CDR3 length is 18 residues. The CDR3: CASSLLNRAASGANVLTF. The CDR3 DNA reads TGTGCCAGCAGCTTACTGAACAGGGCAGCCTCTGGGGCCAACGTCCTGACTTTC.

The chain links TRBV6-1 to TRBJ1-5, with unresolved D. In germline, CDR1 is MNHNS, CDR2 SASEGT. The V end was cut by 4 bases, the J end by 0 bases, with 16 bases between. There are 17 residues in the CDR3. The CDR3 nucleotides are TGTGCCAGCAGTGTGGTCCGGGTTACGAATAGCAATCAGCCCCAGCATTTT. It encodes CASSVVRVTNSNQPQHF.

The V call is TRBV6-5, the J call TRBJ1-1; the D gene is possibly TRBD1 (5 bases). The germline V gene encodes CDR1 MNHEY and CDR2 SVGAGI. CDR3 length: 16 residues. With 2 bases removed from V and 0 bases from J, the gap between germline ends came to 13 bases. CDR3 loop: CASSYILDSMNTEAFF. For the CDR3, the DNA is TGTGCCAGCAGTTACATACTTGACAGCATGAACACTGAAGCTTTCTTT.

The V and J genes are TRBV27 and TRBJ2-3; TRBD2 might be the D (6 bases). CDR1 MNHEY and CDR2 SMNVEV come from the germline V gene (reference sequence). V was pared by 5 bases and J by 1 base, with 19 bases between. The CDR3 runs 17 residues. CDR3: CASSPPPTSSRTDTQYF. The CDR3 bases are TGTGCCAGCAGTCCGCCGCCCACTAGCTCCCGCACAGATACGCAGTATTTT.

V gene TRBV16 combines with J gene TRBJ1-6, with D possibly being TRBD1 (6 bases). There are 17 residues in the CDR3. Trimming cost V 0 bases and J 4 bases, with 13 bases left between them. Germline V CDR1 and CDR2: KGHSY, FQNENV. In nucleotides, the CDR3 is TGTGCCAGCAGCCAATCTCCGGGAGGGGGATATAATTCACCCCTCCACTTT. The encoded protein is CASSQSPGGGYNSPLHF. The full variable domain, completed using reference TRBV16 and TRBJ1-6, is GEEVAQTPKHLVRGEGQKAKLYCAPIKGHSYVFWYQQVLKNEFKFLISFQNENVFDETGMPKERFSAKCLPNSPCSLEIQATKLEDSAVYFCASSQSPGGGYNSPLHFGNGTRLTVT.

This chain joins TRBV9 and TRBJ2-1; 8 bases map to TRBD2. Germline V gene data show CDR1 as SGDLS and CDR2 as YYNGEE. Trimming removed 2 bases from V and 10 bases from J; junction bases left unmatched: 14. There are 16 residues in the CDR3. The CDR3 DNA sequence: TGTGCCAGCAGCGTCGCAGGGAGCGGGGGAGGAAGGGAGCAGTTCTTC. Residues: CASSVAGSGGGREQFF.

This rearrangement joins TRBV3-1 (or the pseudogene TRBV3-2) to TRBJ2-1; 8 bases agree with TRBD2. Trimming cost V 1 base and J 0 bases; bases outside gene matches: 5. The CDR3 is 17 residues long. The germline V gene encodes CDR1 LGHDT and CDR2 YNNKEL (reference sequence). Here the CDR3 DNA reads TGTGCCAGCAGCCAAGTCGGCGGGAGGTCCTCCTACAATGAGCAGTTCTTC. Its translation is CASSQVGGRSSYNEQFF.

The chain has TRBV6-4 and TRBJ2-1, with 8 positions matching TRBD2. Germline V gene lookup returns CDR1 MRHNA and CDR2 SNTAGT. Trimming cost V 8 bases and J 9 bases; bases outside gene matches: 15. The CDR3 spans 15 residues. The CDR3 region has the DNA TGTGCCAGCGATAGAGGGACTAGGTCATTACCTGAGCAGTTCTTC. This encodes CASDRGTRSLPEQFF.

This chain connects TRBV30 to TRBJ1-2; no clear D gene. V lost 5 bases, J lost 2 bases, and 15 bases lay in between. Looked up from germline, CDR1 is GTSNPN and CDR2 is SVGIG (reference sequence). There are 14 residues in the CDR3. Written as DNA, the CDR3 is TGTGCCTGGGCGGGATTACGAACGAACTATGGCTACACCTTC. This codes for CAWAGLRTNYGYTF.

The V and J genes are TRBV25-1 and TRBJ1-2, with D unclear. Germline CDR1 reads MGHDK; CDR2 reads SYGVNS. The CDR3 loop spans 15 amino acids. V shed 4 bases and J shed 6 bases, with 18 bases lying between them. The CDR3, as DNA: TGTGCCAGCAGTGGCACTACTCACATGAGGGATGGCTACACCTTC. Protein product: CASSGTTHMRDGYTF.

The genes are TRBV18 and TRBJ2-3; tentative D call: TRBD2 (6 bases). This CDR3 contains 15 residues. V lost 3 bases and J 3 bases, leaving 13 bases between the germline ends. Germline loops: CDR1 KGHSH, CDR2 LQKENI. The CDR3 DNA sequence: TGTGCCAGCTCACCTCCCAGCGGACTAACAGATACGCAGTATTTT. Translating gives CASSPPSGLTDTQYF.

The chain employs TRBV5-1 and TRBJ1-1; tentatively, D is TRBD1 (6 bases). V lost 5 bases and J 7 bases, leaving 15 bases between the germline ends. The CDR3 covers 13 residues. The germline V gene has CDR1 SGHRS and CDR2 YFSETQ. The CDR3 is CASRPRQDGEAFF. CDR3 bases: TGCGCCAGCAGACCTCGACAGGATGGTGAAGCTTTCTTT.

The CDR3 sequence: CASSYLTSGGYEQYF. As DNA, the CDR3 is TGTGCCAGCAGTTATCTGACTAGCGGGGGTTACGAGCAGTACTTC. V and J are TRBV6-6 and TRBJ2-7; the match to TRBD2 covers 12 bases. Germline values: CDR1 MNHNY, CDR2 SVGAGI (reference sequence). With V trimmed by 3 bases and J by 4 bases, 4 bases remained unmatched. The CDR3 loop spans 15 amino acids.

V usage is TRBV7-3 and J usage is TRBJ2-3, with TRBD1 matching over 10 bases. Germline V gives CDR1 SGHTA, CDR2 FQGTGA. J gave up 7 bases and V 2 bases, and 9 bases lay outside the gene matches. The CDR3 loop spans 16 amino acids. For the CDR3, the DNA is TGTGCCAGCAGCTTAGAGCGGCGGGACAGGGGCTATACGCAGTATTTT. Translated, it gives CASSLERRDRGYTQYF.

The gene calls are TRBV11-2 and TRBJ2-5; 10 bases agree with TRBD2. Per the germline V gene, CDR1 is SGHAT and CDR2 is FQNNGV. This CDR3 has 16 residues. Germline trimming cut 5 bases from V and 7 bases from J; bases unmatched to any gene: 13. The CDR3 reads CASSLGGLAGELTQYF. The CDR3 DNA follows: TGTGCCAGCAGCCTGGGAGGGCTAGCGGGGGAGTTGACCCAGTACTTC.

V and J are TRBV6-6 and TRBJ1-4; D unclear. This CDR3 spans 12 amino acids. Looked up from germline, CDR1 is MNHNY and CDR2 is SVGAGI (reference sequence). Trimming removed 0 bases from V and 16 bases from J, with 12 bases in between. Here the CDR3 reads CASSYSMERGFF. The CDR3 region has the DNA TGTGCCAGCAGTTACTCGATGGAGAGAGGGTTTTTT.

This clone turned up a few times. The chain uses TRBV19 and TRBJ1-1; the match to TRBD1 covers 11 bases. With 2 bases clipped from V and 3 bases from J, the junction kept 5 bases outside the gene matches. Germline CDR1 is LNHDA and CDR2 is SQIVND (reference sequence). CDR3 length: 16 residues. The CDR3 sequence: CASSIPDRGRYTEAFF. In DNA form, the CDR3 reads TGTGCCAGTAGTATACCGGACAGGGGGCGGTACACTGAAGCTTTCTTT.

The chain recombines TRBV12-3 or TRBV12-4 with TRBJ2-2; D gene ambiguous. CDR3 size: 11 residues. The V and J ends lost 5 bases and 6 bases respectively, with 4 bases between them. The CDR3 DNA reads TGTGCCAGCAGTCAATCCGGGGAGCTGTTTTTT. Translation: CASSQSGELFF.

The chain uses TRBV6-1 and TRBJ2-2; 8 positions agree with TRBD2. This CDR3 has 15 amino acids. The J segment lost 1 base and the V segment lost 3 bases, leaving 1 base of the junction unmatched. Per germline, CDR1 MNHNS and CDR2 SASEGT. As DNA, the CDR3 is TGTGCCAGCAGTGAGAGCGGGGGGAACACCGGGGAGCTGTTTTTT. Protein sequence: CASSESGGNTGELFF.

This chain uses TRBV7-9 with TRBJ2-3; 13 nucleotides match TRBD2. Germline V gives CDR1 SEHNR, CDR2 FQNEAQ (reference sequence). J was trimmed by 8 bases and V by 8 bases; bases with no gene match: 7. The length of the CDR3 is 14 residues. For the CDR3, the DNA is TGTGCCAGCCAAACTAGCGGGGGGGCCGGTACGCAGTATTTT. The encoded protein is CASQTSGGAGTQYF.

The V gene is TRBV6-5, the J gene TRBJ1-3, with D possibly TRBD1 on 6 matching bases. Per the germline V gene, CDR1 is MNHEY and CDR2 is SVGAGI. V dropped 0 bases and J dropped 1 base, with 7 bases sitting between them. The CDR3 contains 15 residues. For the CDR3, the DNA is TGTGCCAGCAGTTACTCTGGGACATCTGGAAACACCATATATTTT. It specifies CASSYSGTSGNTIYF.

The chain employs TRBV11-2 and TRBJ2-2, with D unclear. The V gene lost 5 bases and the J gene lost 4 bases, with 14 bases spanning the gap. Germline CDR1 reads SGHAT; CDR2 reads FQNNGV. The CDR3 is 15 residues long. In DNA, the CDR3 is TGTGCCAGCAGCCGATTGTCTGGGCCCACCGGGGAGCTGTTTTTT. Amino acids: CASSRLSGPTGELFF.

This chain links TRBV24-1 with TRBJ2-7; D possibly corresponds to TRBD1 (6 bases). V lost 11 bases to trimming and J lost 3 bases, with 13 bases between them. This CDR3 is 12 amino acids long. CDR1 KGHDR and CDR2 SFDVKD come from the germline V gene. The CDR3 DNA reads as TGTGCCAGTAACAGGGCCCACTACGAGCAGTACTTC. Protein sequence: CASNRAHYEQYF.

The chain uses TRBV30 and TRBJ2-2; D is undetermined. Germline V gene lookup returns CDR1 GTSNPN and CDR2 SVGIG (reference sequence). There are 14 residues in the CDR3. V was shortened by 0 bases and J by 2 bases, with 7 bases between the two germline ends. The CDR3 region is CAWSVGLNTGELFF. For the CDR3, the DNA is TGTGCCTGGAGTGTTGGCCTTAACACCGGGGAGCTGTTTTTT.

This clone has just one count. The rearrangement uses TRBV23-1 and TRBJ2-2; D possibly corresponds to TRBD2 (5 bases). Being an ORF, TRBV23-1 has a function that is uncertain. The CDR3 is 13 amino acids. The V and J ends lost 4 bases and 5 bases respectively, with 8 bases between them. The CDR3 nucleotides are TGCGCCAGCAGTCTGACGGGGACCGGGGAGCTGTTTTTT. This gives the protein CASSLTGTGELFF.

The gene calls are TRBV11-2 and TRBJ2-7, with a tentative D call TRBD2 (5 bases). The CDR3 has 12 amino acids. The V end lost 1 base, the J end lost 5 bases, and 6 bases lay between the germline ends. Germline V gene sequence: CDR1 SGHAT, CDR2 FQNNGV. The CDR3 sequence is CASSLGGHEQYF. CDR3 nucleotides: TGTGCCAGCAGCTTAGGAGGGCACGAGCAGTACTTC.

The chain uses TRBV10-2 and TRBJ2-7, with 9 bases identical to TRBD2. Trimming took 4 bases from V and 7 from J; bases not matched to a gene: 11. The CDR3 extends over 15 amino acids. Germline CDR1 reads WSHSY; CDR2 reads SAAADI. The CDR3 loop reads CASSARLADVQEQYF. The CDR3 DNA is TGCGCCAGCAGTGCACGACTAGCGGACGTACAAGAGCAGTACTTC.

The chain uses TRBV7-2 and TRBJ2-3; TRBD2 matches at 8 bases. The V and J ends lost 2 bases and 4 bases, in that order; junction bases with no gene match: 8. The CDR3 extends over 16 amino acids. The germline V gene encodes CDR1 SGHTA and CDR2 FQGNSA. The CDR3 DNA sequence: TGTGCCAGCAGCTTACTCGGGACTAGTCACGCAGATACGCAGTATTTT. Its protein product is CASSLLGTSHADTQYF.

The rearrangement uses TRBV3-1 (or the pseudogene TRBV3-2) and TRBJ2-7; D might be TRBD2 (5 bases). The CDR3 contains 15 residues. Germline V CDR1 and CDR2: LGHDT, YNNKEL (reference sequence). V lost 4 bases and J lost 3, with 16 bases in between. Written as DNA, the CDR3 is TGTGCCAGCAGCCCTCTGAATCTAGCCAACTACGAGCAGTACTTC. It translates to CASSPLNLANYEQYF.